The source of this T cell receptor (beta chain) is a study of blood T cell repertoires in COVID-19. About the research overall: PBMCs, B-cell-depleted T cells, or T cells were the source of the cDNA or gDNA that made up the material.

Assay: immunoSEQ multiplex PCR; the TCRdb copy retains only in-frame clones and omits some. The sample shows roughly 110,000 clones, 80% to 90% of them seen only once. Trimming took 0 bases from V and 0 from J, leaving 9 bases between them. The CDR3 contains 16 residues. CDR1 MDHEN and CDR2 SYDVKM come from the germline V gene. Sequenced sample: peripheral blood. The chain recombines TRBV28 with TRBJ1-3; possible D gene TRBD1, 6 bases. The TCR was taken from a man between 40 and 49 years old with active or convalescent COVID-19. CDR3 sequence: CASSLWGAISGNTIYF. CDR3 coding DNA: TGTGCCAGCAGTTTATGGGGGGCAATCTCTGGAAACACCATATATTTT.